These T cell receptor beta chains were read from a single sample in a study of blood T cell repertoires in COVID-19. TCRdb keeps only in-frame clones here, not all; method: immunoSEQ multiplex PCR. This sample has almost 250,000 clones, with roughly 86% found just once. Sequencing was carried out using peripheral blood. The receptors derive from a woman in her sixties who had recovered from COVID-19. Both conserved end residues are part of each CDR3. A D gene is named only where the DNA matches it firmly. Expanded clones are given a class, and other clones once, few, many or no size at all.

TRBJ1-6,TRBV7-2,.,15,TRBD1,CASSPNRQGSSPLHF,TGTGCCAGCAGCCCGAATCGACAGGGGAGTTCACCCCTCCACTTT
TRBJ1-5,TRBV6-5,.,14,TRBD1,CASEGQGNSQPQHF,TGTGCCAGCGAAGGACAGGGGAACTCTCAGCCCCAGCATTTT
TRBJ2-5,TRBV28,.,15,TRBD1,CASSLGQGAGETQYF,TGTGCCAGCAGTTTGGGACAGGGGGCGGGAGAGACCCAGTACTTC
TRBJ2-2,TRBV5-8,many,15,.,CASSQGQILGEELFF,TGTGCCAGCAGCCAAGGACAGATTCTCGGTGAGGAGCTGTTTTTT
TRBJ1-1,TRBV19,.,13,.,CASSIGAGTEAFF,TGTGCCAGTAGTATCGGTGCAGGCACTGAAGCTTTCTTT
TRBJ2-7,TRBV5-1,.,14,TRBD1,CASSLRDRDNEQYF,TGCGCCAGCAGCTTGCGGGACAGGGACAACGAGCAGTACTTC
TRBJ2-3,TRBV7-3,.,14,TRBD2,CASSPGLAIDTQYF,TGTGCCAGCAGCCCGGGACTAGCGATAGATACGCAGTATTTT
TRBJ2-7,TRBV19,.,13,.,CASSQGSSYEQYF,TGTGCCAGTAGTCAGGGCAGCTCCTACGAGCAGTACTTC
TRBJ2-7,TRBV12-3/TRBV12-4,.,13,.,CASSRGGHSLQYF,TGTGCCAGCAGTCGCGGGGGACACTCTTTGCAGTACTTC
TRBJ2-5,TRBV4-2,once,14,TRBD2,CASSPLGGRETQYF,TGTGCCAGCAGCCCTCTCGGGGGGAGAGAGACCCAGTACTTC
TRBJ1-5,TRBV5-4,few,15,TRBD1,CPRRRGQGCNQPQHF,TGTCCCAGACGAAGGGGACAGGGGTGCAATCAGCCCCAGCATTTT
TRBJ1-4,TRBV30,.,15,.,CAWTSPGQLGEKLFF,TGTGCCTGGACCTCGCCCGGACAGCTCGGGGAAAAACTGTTTTTT
TRBJ1-4,TRBV6-6,.,12,.,CASSYSREKLFF,TGTGCCAGCAGTTACTCGAGGGAAAAACTGTTTTTT
TRBJ1-1,TRBV3-1/TRBV3-2,once,15,TRBD1,CASSQGTGISTEAFF,TGTGCCAGCAGCCAAGGGACAGGGATCAGCACTGAAGCTTTCTTT
TRBJ1-2,TRBV4-3,.,14,TRBD1,CASSQTGQGNGYTF,TGCGCCAGCAGCCAGACGGGACAGGGCAATGGCTACACCTTC
TRBJ1-1,TRBV11-1,.,14,TRBD1,CASSLNRGNREAFF,TGTGCCAGCAGCTTGAACAGGGGGAATAGGGAAGCTTTCTTT
TRBJ1-2,TRBV19,few,15,TRBD1,CASLFLGTEGHGYTF,TGTGCCAGTTTGTTTTTAGGGACAGAGGGGCATGGCTACACCTTC
TRBJ2-7,TRBV6-2/TRBV6-3,.,14,TRBD1,CASSFGQVGYEQYF,TGTGCCAGCAGTTTCGGACAGGTCGGCTACGAGCAGTACTTC
TRBJ1-2,TRBV28,.,15,.,CASSLPNGQLYGYTF,TGTGCCAGCAGTTTACCGAACGGACAGCTCTATGGCTACACCTTC
TRBJ2-2,TRBV5-1,.,15,.,CASSPPSGNTGELFF,TGCGCCAGCAGCCCGCCGAGCGGGAACACCGGGGAGCTGTTTTTT
TRBJ2-7,TRBV20-1,.,10,.,CSAPEVKQYF,TGCAGTGCCCCCGAGGTTAAGCAGTACTTC
TRBJ2-7,TRBV28,.,15,.,CASSPAGQDNYEQYF,TGTGCCAGCAGTCCAGCGGGACAGGACAACTACGAGCAGTACTTC
TRBJ1-2,TRBV28,.,15,TRBD1,CASSPPGTGAGGYTF,TGTGCCAGCAGTCCGCCCGGGACAGGGGCAGGGGGCTACACCTTC
TRBJ2-5,TRBV28,.,14,.,CASSLLGRQETQYF,TGTGCCAGCAGTTTATTGGGCCGTCAAGAGACCCAGTACTTC